This TCR beta chain derives from a study of T cells after yellow fever vaccination. This clonotype has only a few counts. Germline-derived CDR1 and CDR2 are MNHEY and SVGAGI. The junction had 4 bases not matched to a gene; V was cut back by 3 bases and J by 4 bases. This CDR3 is built from 14 residues. TCRdb ran MiXCR on the 5' RACE reads and lists one entry per CDR3 protein. The sample has 200,000 to 250,000 distinct CDR3 sequences; 3% to 3.5% are singletons. The sample in question was CD4+ T cells sorted from PBMCs, obtained 10 days after the yellow fever booster vaccination. This chain joins TRBV6-5 and TRBJ1-1; 8 bases match TRBD1. The clonotype comes from a man aged 18 to 35 who received the YFV17D yellow fever vaccine. CDR3 residues: CASSYTGGRTEAFF. The DNA for the CDR3 is TGTGCCAGCAGTTATACAGGGGGTCGCACTGAAGCTTTCTTT.